The 10 T cell receptor beta chains below all came from one sample that was sequenced in a study of beta chain features in type 1 diabetes. All of the isolated RNA was reverse transcribed, so expressed TCRB transcripts were sequenced. Data came from immunoSEQ multiplex PCR; TCRdb stores just in-frame clones and leaves some out. The data hold fewer than 500,000 clones, with over 11% observed a single time. The sample was naive CD4+ T cells from blood. The receptor source for this set is a man under 40 in good health.

Of note for this clone: Other nucleotide sequences from this sample produce the same CDR3. The V gene is TRBV7-2, the J gene TRBJ2-1; 10 positions agree with TRBD2. Trimming at V came to 5 bases and at J to 1 base, leaving 2 bases not matched to a gene. The CDR3 runs to 15 residues. The germline CDR1 and CDR2 sequences are SGHTA and FQGNSA. The CDR3 sequence is CASSPSGGSYNEQFF. CDR3 nucleotide sequence: TGTGCCAGCAGCCCTAGCGGGGGATCCTACAATGAGCAGTTCTTC.

This chain connects TRBV5-1 to TRBJ2-1, with D possibly matching TRBD1 (6 bases). Germline CDR1 is SGHRS and CDR2 is YFSETQ. Trimming removed 4 bases from V and 2 bases from J, with 13 bases in between. This CDR3 region has 15 residues. CDR3 sequence: CASSIRTDPYNEQFF. CDR3 bases: TGCGCCAGCAGCATTAGGACAGATCCCTACAATGAGCAGTTCTTC. Looking up the rest from reference TRBV5-1 and TRBJ2-1 gives the full variable domain: KAGVTQTPRYLIKTRGQQVTLSCSPISGHRSVSWYQQTPGQGLQFLFEYFSETQRNKGNFPGRFSGRQFSNSRSEMNVSTLELGDSALYLCASSIRTDPYNEQFFGPGTRLTVL.

The rearrangement links TRBV6-4 to TRBJ2-1; perhaps TRBD1 as D (6 bases). The V gene lost 11 bases and the J gene lost 3 bases, with 17 bases spanning the gap. The germline V gene encodes CDR1 MRHNA and CDR2 SNTAGT. The CDR3 extends over 14 amino acids. CDR3 amino acids: CAARGQQFYNEQFF. The DNA for the CDR3 is TGTGCCGCCCGCGGACAGCAGTTCTACAATGAGCAGTTCTTC.

This clone was seen a handful of times. The rearrangement links TRBV11-2 to TRBJ2-3; a possible D gene is TRBD2 (5 bases). The V and J ends lost 4 bases and 4 bases respectively, with 15 bases between them. Looked up from germline, CDR1 is SGHAT and CDR2 is FQNNGV. The length of the CDR3 is 15 residues. The CDR3 bases are TGTGCCAGCAGCTCGAGAGGGCAGGCGGCAGATACGCAGTATTTT. Protein: CASSSRGQAADTQYF.

In its sample, this clone was seen a few times. V gene TRBV2 combines with J gene TRBJ1-1; D uncertain. The germline V gene has CDR1 SNHLY and CDR2 FYNNEI. CDR3 size: 14 residues. Trimming removed 4 bases from V and 1 base from J, with 10 bases in between. The CDR3 here is CASSGDTENTEAFF. CDR3 sequence (DNA): TGTGCCAGCAGTGGAGACACGGAGAACACTGAAGCTTTCTTT. The full variable domain, its missing parts supplied by reference TRBV2 and TRBJ1-1, is EPEVTQTPSHQVTQMGQEVILRCVPISNHLYFYWYRQILGQKVEFLVSFYNNEISEKSEIFDDQFSVERPDGSNFTLKIRSTKLEDSAMYFCASSGDTENTEAFFGQGTRLTVV.

This clone has just a few counts. This chain connects TRBV11-2 to TRBJ2-7; D is unclear. The CDR3 has 13 amino acids. Deletions cut 1 base from V and 3 bases from J, with 7 bases between. Per the germline V gene, CDR1 is SGHAT and CDR2 is FQNNGV. Written as DNA, the CDR3 is TGTGCCAGCAGCTTAGTTCGCCGCTACGAGCAGTACTTC. Protein product: CASSLVRRYEQYF.

The chain uses TRBV5-1 and TRBJ2-1, with 7 bases fitting TRBD1. V was clipped by 1 base and J by 6 bases; unmatched bases: 7. Germline CDR1 is SGHRS and CDR2 is YFSETQ. CDR3 length: 15 residues. The CDR3 DNA reads TGCGCCAGCAGCTTGCAGACAGGGTTAGCCAATGAGCAGTTCTTC. Translated, it gives CASSLQTGLANEQFF.

Only a few counts were recorded for this clone. This chain joins TRBV6-4 and TRBJ2-3; 7 bases are shared with TRBD2. Germline V gives CDR1 MRHNA, CDR2 SNTAGT. This CDR3 has 16 residues. Trimming cost V 3 bases and J 0 bases; bases outside gene matches: 6. CDR3: CASSENLAVSTDTQYF. The CDR3 DNA reads TGTGCCAGCAGTGAGAATCTAGCGGTCAGCACAGATACGCAGTATTTT.

The gene calls are TRBV25-1 and TRBJ1-4; 10 bases are shared with TRBD1. J gave up 2 bases and V 7 bases, and 4 bases lay outside the gene matches. CDR3 size: 15 residues. Germline V lookup: CDR1 MGHDK, CDR2 SYGVNS. CDR3 amino acids: CASTPDRGTNEKLFF. The CDR3 DNA sequence: TGTGCCAGCACCCCGGACAGGGGGACTAATGAAAAACTGTTTTTT.

This clone showed up just a few times. V and J are TRBV23-1 and TRBJ2-7, with D possibly TRBD1 on 6 matching bases. TRBV23-1 is an ORF, with its function uncertain. The length of the CDR3 is 15 residues. V lost 0 bases and J lost 5, with 14 bases in between. CDR3 loop: CASSQSPSGVHEQYV. The CDR3 nucleotides are TGCGCCAGCAGTCAATCGCCCTCAGGGGTCCACGAGCAGTACGTC.